These T cell receptor beta chains were read from a single sample in a study of blood T cells in healthy people across ages. Using its own MiXCR run on the 5' RACE reads, TCRdb lists one record per CDR3 protein. The top ten hold more than 7.5% of the sample, which has approximately 760,000 distinct CDR3 sequences, approximately 25% seen once. This sample also belongs to another study, concerning T cells of mothers and their children.

Specimen: blood. Source of these receptors: a boy aged 5-17 years in good health. Both conserved end residues are part of each CDR3. D genes are given only for firm matches. Size is omitted from some rows. Given values are once, few, many or a class for expanded clones.

14	-	TRBV27	-	TRBJ1-1	TGTGCCAGCCGTCTCCGAGACAGAAACATTGAAGCTTTCTTT	CASRLRDRNIEAFF
12	-	TRBV29-1	-	TRBJ1-2	TGCAGCGTTGCGGGGCCGAACTATGGCTACACCTTC	CSVAGPNYGYTF
13	-	TRBV6-1	-	TRBJ2-2	TGTGCCAGCAGCGGTGGTCACACCGGGGAGCTGTTTTTT	CASSGGHTGELFF
12	-	TRBV2	-	TRBJ2-7	TGTGCCAGCAGATTGCTAGTCTACGAGCAGTACTTC	CASRLLVYEQYF
17	TRBD2	TRBV27	-	TRBJ2-1	TGTGCCAGCAGTGGACTAGCGGGACCTCTACCCGCAAATGAGCAGTTCTTC	CASSGLAGPLPANEQFF
12	TRBD2	TRBV29-1	few	TRBJ2-1	TGCAGCGTTGTGGCTAGCGGGGACGAGCAGTTCTTC	CSVVASGDEQFF
19	TRBD2	TRBV5-1	-	TRBJ2-3	TGCGCCAGCAGCTTGGATGCGGGGGGCTCCCGGTTCGGCACAGATACGCAGTATTTT	CASSLDAGGSRFGTDTQYF
15	TRBD2	TRBV28	-	TRBJ2-1	TGTGCCAGCAGTCCCATAGCGGGGGAGTACAATGAGCAGTTCTTC	CASSPIAGEYNEQFF
14	-	TRBV29-1	few	TRBJ2-7	TGCAGCGTTGGGGTATCGAGGGATTCCCACGAGCAGTACTTC	CSVGVSRDSHEQYF
14	-	TRBV12-3/TRBV12-4	many	TRBJ2-5	TGTGCCAGCAGTTCGTCGGACTCTCAAGAGACCCAGTACTTC	CASSSSDSQETQYF
15	-	TRBV28	-	TRBJ2-3	TGTGCCAGCTCCTCTCCCCCGGGACATACAGATACGCAGTATTTT	CASSSPPGHTDTQYF
14	-	TRBV25-1	few	TRBJ2-1	TGTGCCAGCAGTGATCGAAACAGGGTGGATGAGCAGTTCTTC	CASSDRNRVDEQFF
16	-	TRBV5-1	-	TRBJ2-2	TGCGCCAGCAGCTTGGCCGCCGGGGGCTCGGACGGGGAGCTGTTTTTT	CASSLAAGGSDGELFF